These T cell receptor beta chains were read from a single sample in a study of cytomegalovirus exposure and HLA in healthy donors. Produced via immunoSEQ multiplex PCR; TCRdb's table is partial and in-frame only. The sample contains around 200,000 clones, 79% of which appear only once. Source material: PBMCs. These receptors originate from a young woman in good health and CMV-seronegative. The CDR3 runs from the conserved cysteine through the conserved F or W. Fields, in order: clone size, V gene, J gene, D gene, CDR3 protein, CDR3 DNA. D genes are given only for firm matches. The size field is filled for only some rows; it gives once, few, many or a size class.

>-|TRBV7-2|TRBJ2-5|TRBD1
CASSLDRGWETQYF
TGTGCCAGCAGCCTCGACAGGGGTTGGGAGACCCAGTACTTC
>-|TRBV6-1|TRBJ2-7|-
CASSETALLSEQYF
TGTGCCAGCAGTGAAACGGCTTTACTATCCGAGCAGTACTTC
>-|TRBV6-1|TRBJ2-7|TRBD1
CASSTSGTGGYEQYF
TGTGCCAGCAGTACTTCCGGGACAGGGGGCTACGAGCAGTACTTC
>-|TRBV15|TRBJ1-2|TRBD1
CATSREGTGQGYTF
TGTGCCACCAGCAGAGAGGGGACAGGGCAAGGCTACACCTTC
>-|TRBV16|TRBJ2-7|TRBD1
CASSPPDRNYEQYF
TGTGCCAGCAGCCCCCCGGACAGGAACTACGAGCAGTACTTC
>few|TRBV27|TRBJ1-4|-
CASSWTPTSGLNEKLFF
TGTGCCAGCAGTTGGACACCAACGTCGGGCCTTAATGAAAAACTGTTTTTT
>-|TRBV7-2|TRBJ2-1|-
CASSLSSGRSSYNEQFF
TGTGCCAGCAGCTTAAGCAGCGGCCGATCCTCCTACAATGAGCAGTTCTTC
>-|TRBV4-1|TRBJ2-3|TRBD2
CASSQRAGVRTDTQYF
TGCGCCAGCAGCCAGAGAGCGGGGGTCCGCACAGATACGCAGTATTTT
>once|TRBV27|TRBJ1-4|-
CASSLSLQGRNEKLFF
TGTGCCAGCAGTTTATCTCTCCAGGGGCGGAATGAAAAACTGTTTTTT
>few|TRBV28|TRBJ1-1|TRBD1
CASSDDRDTEAFF
TGTGCCAGCAGTGATGACAGGGACACTGAAGCTTTCTTT
>few|TRBV5-1|TRBJ1-5|-
CASSIDSGVGQPQHF
TGCGCCAGCAGCATTGATTCAGGGGTGGGTCAGCCCCAGCATTTT
>-|TRBV4-1|TRBJ2-7|TRBD2
CASSQKGAGDEQYF
TGCGCCAGCAGCCAAAAAGGGGCGGGAGACGAGCAGTACTTC
>-|TRBV18|TRBJ1-4|TRBD1
CASSPRQGEKLFF
TGTGCCAGCTCACCGCGACAGGGGGAAAAACTGTTTTTT
>-|TRBV28|TRBJ1-1|-
CASRPGGLNTEAFF
TGTGCCAGCAGGCCGGGGGGTCTGAACACTGAAGCTTTCTTT
>once|TRBV5-6|TRBJ1-2|TRBD1
CASTIPGQGAGGYTF
TGTGCCAGCACCATACCGGGACAGGGGGCAGGGGGCTACACCTTC
>few|TRBV11-2|TRBJ1-3|-
CASSFRLRQVLGNTIYF
TGTGCCAGCAGCTTTCGATTAAGACAGGTTCTTGGAAACACCATATATTTT
>-|TRBV6-6|TRBJ2-5|TRBD1
CASSYVDRAGETQYF
TGTGCCAGCAGTTACGTAGACAGGGCAGGCGAGACCCAGTACTTC
>-|TRBV7-3|TRBJ1-2|TRBD1
CASSLGTQGVYGYTF
TGTGCCAGCAGCTTAGGCACCCAGGGGGTTTATGGCTACACCTTC
>-|TRBV13|TRBJ1-1|TRBD1
CASSLVDRGGTEAFF
TGTGCCAGCAGCTTAGTGGACAGGGGAGGCACTGAAGCTTTCTTT
>-|TRBV21-1|TRBJ2-2|-
CASSPLPSGNNTGELFF
TGTGCCAGCAGCCCCCTCCCTAGCGGTAACAACACCGGGGAGCTGTTTTTT
>-|TRBV7-2|TRBJ1-1|-
CASSLGGFGAEAFF
TGTGCCAGCAGCTTAGGTGGGTTCGGGGCTGAAGCTTTCTTT
>-|TRBV6-1|TRBJ1-2|-
CASSEVLPGDKPANYGYTF
TGTGCCAGCAGTGAAGTGCTTCCAGGGGACAAGCCCGCTAACTATGGCTACACCTTC
>once|TRBV5-4|TRBJ1-1|TRBD1
CASSLLTGANTEAFF
TGTGCCAGCAGCTTGCTGACAGGGGCGAACACTGAAGCTTTCTTT
>-|TRBV9|TRBJ2-7|-
CASSVERALSSYEQYF
TGTGCCAGCAGCGTAGAGCGGGCACTTAGCTCCTACGAGCAGTACTTC
>-|TRBV5-1|TRBJ2-4|TRBD1
CASSLGQGPLVFDIQYF
TGCGCCAGCAGCCTAGGACAGGGGCCGTTAGTTTTCGACATTCAGTACTTC
>-|TRBV5-1|TRBJ2-7|-
CASSLAGVPYEQYF
TGCGCCAGCAGCTTGGCCGGGGTTCCCTACGAGCAGTACTTC
>-|TRBV19|TRBJ2-2|TRBD1
CASSISGTVTGELFF
TGTGCCAGTAGTATATCCGGGACAGTCACCGGGGAGCTGTTTTTT
>-|TRBV6-1|TRBJ1-4|TRBD1
CAKGTGGLTNEKLFF
TGTGCCAAGGGGACAGGGGGCCTGACTAATGAAAAACTGTTTTTT
>-|TRBV18|TRBJ1-1|-
CASSRAGNTEAFF
TGTGCCAGCTCACGGGCGGGGAACACTGAAGCTTTCTTT
>-|TRBV4-1|TRBJ1-2|-
CASSQDAYAGAYGYTF
TGCGCCAGCAGCCAAGACGCCTACGCAGGGGCCTATGGCTACACCTTC
>-|TRBV7-3|TRBJ2-1|-
CASSPRASQRLNEQFF
TGTGCCAGCAGCCCGAGGGCTAGTCAACGCCTCAATGAGCAGTTCTTC
>-|TRBV5-6|TRBJ1-1|-
CASSWQTEAFF
TGTGCCAGCAGCTGGCAGACTGAAGCTTTCTTT
>few|TRBV7-2|TRBJ1-2|-
CASSLVPENYGYTF
TGTGCCAGCAGCTTAGTTCCGGAGAACTATGGCTACACCTTC
>once|TRBV11-3|TRBJ1-5|TRBD1
CASSSSTHVTGGYQPQHF
TGTGCCAGCAGCTCATCCACCCACGTTACAGGGGGCTATCAGCCCCAGCATTTT
>-|TRBV28|TRBJ2-3|-
CASSSTRGLRDTQYF
TGTGCCAGCAGTTCTACTCGGGGTCTAAGAGATACGCAGTATTTT
>-|TRBV6-1|TRBJ2-7|-
CASSLWSSYEQYF
TGTGCCAGTAGCTTATGGAGCTCCTACGAGCAGTACTTC
>-|TRBV9|TRBJ1-2|-
CASSPEGGNYGYTF
TGTGCCAGCAGCCCCGAAGGAGGGAACTATGGCTACACCTTC